Listed here is a single TCR beta chain. These data come from a study of CD8+CD57+ T cells in acquired aplastic anemia. Researchers used genomic DNA as the template to profile TCR beta VDJ and CDR3. TCRdb re-derived calls from the reads in MiXCR, one entry per CDR3 protein. The sample shows 250,000 to 300,000 distinct CDR3 sequences, 45% to 70% of them seen only once. Trimming took 3 bases from V and 9 from J, leaving 17 bases between them. The CDR3 runs to 15 residues. Germline V gene data show CDR1 as KGHDR and CDR2 as SFDVKD. This sequence originates from a human donor with severe aplastic anemia or a healthy control (not recorded which). The source material was sorted CD4+, CD8+, or CD8+CD57+ T cells (not recorded which) from PBMCs. This sequence joins TRBV24-1 and TRBJ2-1; possibly TRBD1 for D (5 bases). CDR3 in amino acids: CATSDRTGGYFEQFF. DNA for the CDR3: TGTGCCACCAGTGATAGAACAGGTGGTTACTTTGAGCAGTTCTTC.